This T cell receptor beta chain comes out of a study of cytomegalovirus exposure and HLA in healthy donors. The CDR3 totals 15 residues. V shed 2 bases and J 4 bases; nucleotides not matched to a gene: 6. Per germline, CDR1 KGHSH and CDR2 LQKENI. The study ran its PCR with 60 Vbeta and 13 Jbeta primers. TCRdb's table, derived via immunoSEQ multiplex PCR, lists solely in-frame clones and lacks some. The sample contains 120,000 or so clones, approximately 75% of which appear only once. The sequence was collected from a woman aged 45-60 years in good health and CMV-seronegative. The chain is built from TRBV18 and TRBJ1-1; 8 bases line up with TRBD1. The specimen was PBMCs. The CDR3 region is CASSPGTGGRTEAFF. The CDR3 DNA reads as TGTGCCAGCTCACCAGGGACAGGAGGTCGCACTGAAGCTTTCTTT. Complete variable domain (other parts from reference TRBV18 and TRBJ1-1): NAGVMQNPRHLVRRRGQEARLRCSPMKGHSHVYWYRQLPEEGLKFMVYLQKENIIDESGMPKERFSAEFPKEGPSILRIQQVVRGDSAAYFCASSPGTGGRTEAFFGQGTRLTVV.